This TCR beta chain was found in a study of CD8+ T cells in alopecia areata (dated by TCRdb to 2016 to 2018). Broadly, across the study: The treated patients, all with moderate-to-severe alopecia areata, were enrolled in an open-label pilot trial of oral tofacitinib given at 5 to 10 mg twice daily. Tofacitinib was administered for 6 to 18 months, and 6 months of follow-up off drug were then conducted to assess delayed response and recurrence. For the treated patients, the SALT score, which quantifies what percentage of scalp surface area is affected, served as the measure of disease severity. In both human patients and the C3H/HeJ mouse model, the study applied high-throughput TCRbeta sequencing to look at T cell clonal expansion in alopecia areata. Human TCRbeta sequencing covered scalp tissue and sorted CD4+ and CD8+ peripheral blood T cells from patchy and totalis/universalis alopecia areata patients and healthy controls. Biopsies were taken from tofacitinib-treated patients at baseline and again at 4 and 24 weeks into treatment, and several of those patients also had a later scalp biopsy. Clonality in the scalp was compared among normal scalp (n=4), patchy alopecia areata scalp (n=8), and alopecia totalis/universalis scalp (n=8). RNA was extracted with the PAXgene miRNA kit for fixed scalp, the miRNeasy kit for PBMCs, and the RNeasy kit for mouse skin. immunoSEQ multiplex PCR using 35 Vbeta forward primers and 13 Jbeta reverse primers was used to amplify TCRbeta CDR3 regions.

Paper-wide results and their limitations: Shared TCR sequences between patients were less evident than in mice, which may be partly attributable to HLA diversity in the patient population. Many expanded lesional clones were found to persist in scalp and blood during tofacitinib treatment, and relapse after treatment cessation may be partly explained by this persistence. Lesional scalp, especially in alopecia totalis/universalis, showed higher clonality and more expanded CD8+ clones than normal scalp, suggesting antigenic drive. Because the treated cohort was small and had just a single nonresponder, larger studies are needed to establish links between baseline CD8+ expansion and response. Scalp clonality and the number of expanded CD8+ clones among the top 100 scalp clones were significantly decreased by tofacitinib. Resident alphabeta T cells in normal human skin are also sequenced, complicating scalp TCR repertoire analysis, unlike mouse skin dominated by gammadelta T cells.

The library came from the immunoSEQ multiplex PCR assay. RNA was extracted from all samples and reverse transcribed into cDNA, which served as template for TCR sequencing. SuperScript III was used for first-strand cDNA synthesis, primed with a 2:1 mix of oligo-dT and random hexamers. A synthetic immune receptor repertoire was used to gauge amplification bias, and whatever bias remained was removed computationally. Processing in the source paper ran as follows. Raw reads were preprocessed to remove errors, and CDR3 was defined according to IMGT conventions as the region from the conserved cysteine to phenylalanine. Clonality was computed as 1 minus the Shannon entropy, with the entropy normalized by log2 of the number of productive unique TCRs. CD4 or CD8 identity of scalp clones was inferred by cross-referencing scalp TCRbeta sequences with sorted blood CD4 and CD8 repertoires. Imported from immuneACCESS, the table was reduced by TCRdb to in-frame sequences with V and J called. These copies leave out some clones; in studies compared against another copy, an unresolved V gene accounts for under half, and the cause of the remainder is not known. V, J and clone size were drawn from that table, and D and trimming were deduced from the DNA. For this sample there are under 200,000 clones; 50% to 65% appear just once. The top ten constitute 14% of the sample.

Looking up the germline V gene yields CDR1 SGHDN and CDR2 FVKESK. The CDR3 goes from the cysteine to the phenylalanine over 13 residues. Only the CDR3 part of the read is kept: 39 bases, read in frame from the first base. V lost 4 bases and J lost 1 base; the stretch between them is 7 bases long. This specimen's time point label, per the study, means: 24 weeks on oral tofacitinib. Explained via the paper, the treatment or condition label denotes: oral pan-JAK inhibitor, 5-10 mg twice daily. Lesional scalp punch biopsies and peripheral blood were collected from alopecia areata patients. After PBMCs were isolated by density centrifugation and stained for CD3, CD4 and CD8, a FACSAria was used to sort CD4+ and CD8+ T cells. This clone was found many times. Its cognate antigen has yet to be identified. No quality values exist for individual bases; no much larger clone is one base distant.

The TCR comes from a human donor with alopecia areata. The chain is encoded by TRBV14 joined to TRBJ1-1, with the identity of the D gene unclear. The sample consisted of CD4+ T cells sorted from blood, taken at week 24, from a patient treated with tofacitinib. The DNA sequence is TGTGCCAGCAGCCGCAGACGGAACACTGAAGCTTTCTTT. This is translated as CASSRRRNTEAFF.